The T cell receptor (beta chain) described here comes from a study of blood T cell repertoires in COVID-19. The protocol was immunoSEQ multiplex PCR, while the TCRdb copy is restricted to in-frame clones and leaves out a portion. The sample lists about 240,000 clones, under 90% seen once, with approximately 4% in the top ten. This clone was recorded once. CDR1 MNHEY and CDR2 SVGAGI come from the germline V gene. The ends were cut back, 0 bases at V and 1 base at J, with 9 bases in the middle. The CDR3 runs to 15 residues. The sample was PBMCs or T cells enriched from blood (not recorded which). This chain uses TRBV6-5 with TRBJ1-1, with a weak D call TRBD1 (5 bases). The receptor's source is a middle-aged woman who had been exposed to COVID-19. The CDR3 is CASSYSRTGNTEAFF. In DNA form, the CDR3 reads TGTGCCAGCAGTTACTCTAGAACAGGGAACACTGAAGCTTTCTTT.